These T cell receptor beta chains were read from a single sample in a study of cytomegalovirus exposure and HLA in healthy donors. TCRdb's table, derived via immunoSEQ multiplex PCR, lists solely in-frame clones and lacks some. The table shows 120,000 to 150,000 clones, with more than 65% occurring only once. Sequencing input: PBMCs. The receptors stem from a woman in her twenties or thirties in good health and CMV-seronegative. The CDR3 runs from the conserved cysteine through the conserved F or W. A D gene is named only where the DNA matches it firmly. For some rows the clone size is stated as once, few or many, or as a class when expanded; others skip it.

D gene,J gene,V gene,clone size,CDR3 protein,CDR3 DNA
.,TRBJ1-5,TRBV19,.,CASSIEGGRQPQHF,TGTGCCAGTAGTATAGAGGGAGGGCGTCAGCCCCAGCATTTT
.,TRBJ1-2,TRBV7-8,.,CASSLDTGSYGYTF,TGTGCCAGCAGCTTAGATACAGGTTCATATGGCTACACCTTC
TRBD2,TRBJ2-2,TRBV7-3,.,CASSLTGGVDGELFF,TGTGCCAGCAGCTTAACGGGAGGGGTAGACGGGGAGCTGTTTTTT
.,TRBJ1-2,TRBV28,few,CASSLIQGGGPSGGYTF,TGTGCCAGCAGCCTAATTCAAGGAGGAGGGCCCTCGGGTGGCTACACCTTC
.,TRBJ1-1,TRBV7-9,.,CASSLDSARAEAFF,TGTGCCAGCAGTCTAGACAGTGCAAGGGCTGAAGCTTTCTTT
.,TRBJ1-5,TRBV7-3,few,CASSLGWPGGPVPQHF,TGTGCCAGCAGCTTAGGGTGGCCAGGTGGTCCTGTGCCCCAGCATTTT
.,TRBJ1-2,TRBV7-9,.,CASLRRDYPDYYGYTF,TGTGCCAGCCTTCGCAGGGACTACCCTGACTACTATGGCTACACCTTC
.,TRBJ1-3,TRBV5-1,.,CASSLAGAGNTIYF,TGCGCCAGCAGTTTGGCAGGCGCTGGAAACACCATATATTTT
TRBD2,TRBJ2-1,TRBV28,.,CASSSIAGAINEQFF,TGTGCCAGCAGTTCAATAGCGGGAGCGATCAATGAGCAGTTCTTC
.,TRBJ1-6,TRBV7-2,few,CASSLGEGRGNSPLHF,TGTGCCAGCAGCTTAGGGGAGGGCCGGGGTAATTCACCCCTCCACTTT
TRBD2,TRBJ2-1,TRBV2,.,CASSQTSGPYNEQFF,TGTGCCAGCAGCCAAACTAGCGGACCTTACAATGAGCAGTTCTTC
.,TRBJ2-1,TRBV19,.,CASSIVLGDEQFF,TGTGCCAGTAGTATCGTCCTAGGGGATGAGCAGTTCTTC
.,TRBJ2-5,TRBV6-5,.,CASSSRRSPRVETQYF,TGTGCCAGCAGTTCCAGACGGAGCCCGCGGGTGGAGACCCAGTACTTC
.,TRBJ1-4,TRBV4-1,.,CASSQPGPAKEKLFF,TGCGCCAGCAGCCAACCAGGTCCAGCCAAGGAAAAACTGTTTTTT
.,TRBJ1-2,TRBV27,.,CASSLMGHLTTNYGYTF,TGTGCCAGCAGTTTAATGGGACACCTCACTACAAACTATGGCTACACCTTC
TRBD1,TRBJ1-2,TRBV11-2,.,CASSKGQEDGYTF,TGTGCCAGCAGCAAGGGACAGGAGGACGGCTACACCTTC
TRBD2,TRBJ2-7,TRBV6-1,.,CASSEQLAGAYEQYF,TGTGCCAGCAGTGAACAACTAGCGGGAGCCTACGAGCAGTACTTC
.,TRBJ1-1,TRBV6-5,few,CASGDLNTEAFF,TGTGCCTCGGGGGACCTGAACACTGAAGCTTTCTTT
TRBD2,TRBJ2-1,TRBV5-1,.,CASSLGTSGNEQFF,TGCGCCAGCAGCTTAGGGACTAGCGGCAATGAGCAGTTCTTC
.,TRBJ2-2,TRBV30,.,CAWSVRRGKTGELFF,TGTGCCTGGAGTGTACGCAGGGGTAAAACCGGGGAGCTGTTTTTT
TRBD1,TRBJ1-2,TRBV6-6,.,CASSYRGQVRQGYTF,TGTGCCAGCAGTTACCGGGGACAGGTGCGACAGGGCTACACCTTC
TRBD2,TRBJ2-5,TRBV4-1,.,CASSQGASGRARKTQYF,TGCGCCAGCAGCCAAGGGGCAAGCGGGAGGGCCCGAAAGACCCAGTACTTC
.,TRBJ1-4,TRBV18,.,CASSPPSTNEKLFF,TGTGCCAGCTCACCACCATCGACTAATGAAAAACTGTTTTTT
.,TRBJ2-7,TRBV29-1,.,CSATGLMYEQYF,TGCAGCGCCACAGGGCTTATGTACGAGCAGTACTTC
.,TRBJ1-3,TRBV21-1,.,CASSKLHHTGGPFNSGNTIYF,TGTGCCAGCAGCAAATTGCACCATACAGGGGGTCCGTTCAACTCTGGAAACACCATATATTTT
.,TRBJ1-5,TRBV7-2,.,CASSPMRNQPQHF,TGTGCCAGCAGCCCTATGAGGAATCAGCCCCAGCATTTT
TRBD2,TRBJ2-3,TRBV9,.,CASSVGGGSGSSTDTQYF,TGTGCCAGCAGCGTAGGGGGGGGGAGCGGGTCTAGCACAGATACGCAGTATTTT
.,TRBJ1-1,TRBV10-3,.,CAIGNGGNTEAFF,TGTGCCATCGGGAACGGAGGGAACACTGAAGCTTTCTTT
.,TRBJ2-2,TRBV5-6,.,CASSQPGGSTGELFF,TGTGCCAGCAGCCAGCCCGGCGGCTCCACCGGGGAGCTGTTTTTT
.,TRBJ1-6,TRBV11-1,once,CASSLMAVNSPLHF,TGTGCCAGCAGCTTAATGGCGGTAAATTCACCCCTCCACTTT
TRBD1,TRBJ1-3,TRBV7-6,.,CASSLVQTGFSGNTIYF,TGTGCCAGCAGCTTAGTCCAGACAGGGTTCTCTGGAAACACCATATATTTT
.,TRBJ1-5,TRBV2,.,CASSLQGFDQPQHF,TGTGCCAGCAGCCTACAGGGTTTTGATCAGCCCCAGCATTTT
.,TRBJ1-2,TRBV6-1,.,CASTDRNYGYTF,TGTGCCAGCACCGACAGGAACTATGGCTACACCTTC
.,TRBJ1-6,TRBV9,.,CASSTGPDGYNSPLHF,TGTGCCAGCTCAACAGGGCCCGATGGATATAATTCACCCCTCCACTTT
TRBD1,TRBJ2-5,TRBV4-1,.,CASSQETRGRETQYF,TGCGCCAGCAGCCAAGAGACCAGGGGGCGCGAGACCCAGTACTTC
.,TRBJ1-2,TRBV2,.,CASWTSTNYGYTF,TGTGCCAGCTGGACATCAACCAACTATGGCTACACCTTC
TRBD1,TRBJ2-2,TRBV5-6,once,CASSLDRGWETGELFF,TGTGCCAGCAGCTTGGACAGGGGGTGGGAGACCGGGGAGCTGTTTTTT
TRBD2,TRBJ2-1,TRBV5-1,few,CASSLVVAGDPYNEQFF,TGCGCCAGCAGCTTGGTGGTAGCGGGAGATCCCTACAATGAGCAGTTCTTC
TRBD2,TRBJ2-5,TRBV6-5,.,CASSSQLAGAGETQYF,TGTGCCAGCAGTTCCCAACTAGCGGGAGCGGGTGAGACCCAGTACTTC
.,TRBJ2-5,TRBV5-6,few,CASSLPSGETQYF,TGTGCCAGCAGCTTGCCTTCCGGAGAGACCCAGTACTTC
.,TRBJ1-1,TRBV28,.,CASSQTTSAFF,TGTGCCAGCAGCCAAACAACGTCAGCTTTCTTT
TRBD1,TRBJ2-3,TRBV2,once,CASTSGTGADTQYF,TGTGCCAGCACCTCCGGGACAGGGGCAGATACGCAGTATTTT
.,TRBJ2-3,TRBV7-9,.,CSSSSLGTGTDTQYF,TGTTCCAGCAGCTCCCTCGGGACTGGCACAGATACGCAGTATTTT
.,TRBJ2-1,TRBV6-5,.,CASTRDSYNEQFF,TGTGCCAGCACGCGGGACAGCTACAATGAGCAGTTCTTC
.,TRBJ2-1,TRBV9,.,CASSVREYNEQFF,TGTGCCAGCAGCGTAAGGGAGTACAATGAGCAGTTCTTC
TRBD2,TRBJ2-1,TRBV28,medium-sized,CASSSRSLAGGGYNEQFF,TGTGCCAGCAGTTCCCGGTCTCTAGCGGGGGGGGGTTACAATGAGCAGTTCTTC
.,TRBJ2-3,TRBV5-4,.,CASSSPDYTDTQYF,TGTGCCAGCAGCTCCCCTGACTACACAGATACGCAGTATTTT
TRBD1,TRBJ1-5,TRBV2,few,CASSVQGGNQPQHF,TGTGCCAGCAGTGTGCAGGGGGGCAATCAGCCCCAGCATTTT
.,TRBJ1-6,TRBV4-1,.,CASSQVGYSSSSYNSPLHF,TGCGCCAGCAGCCAAGTTGGATACAGCTCGAGCTCCTATAATTCACCCCTCCACTTT
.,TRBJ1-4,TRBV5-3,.,CARSLLFREKLFF,TGTGCCAGAAGCTTGCTTTTCCGGGAAAAACTGTTTTTT
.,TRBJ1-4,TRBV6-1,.,CASSEVGAANEKLFF,TGTGCCAGCAGTGAAGTGGGGGCGGCTAATGAAAAACTGTTTTTT
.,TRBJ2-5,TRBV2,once,CASSDKAGWETQYF,TGTGCCAGCAGTGACAAGGCAGGATGGGAGACCCAGTACTTC